This T cell receptor (beta chain) came from a study of response to subunit inactivated influenza vaccine. V dropped 5 bases and J dropped 8 bases, with 15 bases sitting between them. The CDR3 spans 13 residues. Per the germline V gene, CDR1 is MGHDK and CDR2 is SYGVNS. Findings and limits, study-wide: It was suggested by the authors that few new T cells are recruited by each seasonal influenza vaccination.

TCRdb recomputed calls from the RT-PCR reads with MiXCR, one row per CDR3 protein. This sample has around 790,000 distinct CDR3 sequences; 21% occur once, and the top ten carry roughly 10%. This clonotype was counted a few times. Its cognate antigen is unknown. The source is a man aged 45-60 years who received an inactivated influenza vaccine. This specimen consisted of PBMCs from blood, obtained approximately 5 days after vaccination. This sequence joins TRBV25-1 and TRBJ1-1; TRBD1 is a possible D gene (6 bases). The DNA of the CDR3 is TGTGCCAGCAGTACGCTTGGGACACAAGAAGCTTTCTTT. It is translated as CASSTLGTQEAFF. Full variable domain (remainder filled in from reference TRBV25-1 and TRBJ1-1): EADIYQTPRYLVIGTGKKITLECSQTMGHDKMYWYQQDPGMELHLIHYSYGVNSTEKGDLSSESTVSRIRTEHFPLTLESARPSHTSQYLCASSTLGTQEAFFGQGTRLTVV.